Shown below are 5 T cell receptor beta chains from a single sample sequenced in a study of beta chain features in type 1 diabetes. Expressed TCRB transcripts were sequenced because the entire RNA isolate underwent reverse transcription. Some clones are missing from TCRdb's copy, which holds only in-frame ones; the method was immunoSEQ multiplex PCR. The sample lists about 230,000 clones; over 9.5% were seen once. The source material was naive CD4+ T cells from blood. These receptors all come from a woman between 18 and 29 years old in good health.

The gene calls are TRBV11-3 and TRBJ2-1; tentative D call: TRBD1 (7 bases). The germline gives CDR1 SGHNT, CDR2 YENEEA. This CDR3 is built from 15 residues. Trimming took off 5 bases at V and 7 bases at J, with 18 bases between the two ends. The DNA of the CDR3 is TGTGCCAGCAGCAAACAGGGGATCGGGAGAAATGAGCAGTTCTTC. Translating it yields CASSKQGIGRNEQFF.

This clone was detected a few times. The CDR3 spells CASRTPRGENLRQYF. The CDR3 DNA reads TGTGCCAGCAGGACCCCGCGGGGGGAAAACCTTAGGCAGTACTTC. The chain carries TRBV2 and TRBJ2-7, with TRBD2 matching 8 bases. The trim removed 6 bases at V and 9 bases at J, leaving 16 bases unmatched. Per germline, CDR1 SNHLY and CDR2 FYNNEI. The CDR3 extends over 15 amino acids.

The chain links TRBV11-2 to TRBJ1-1; a possible D gene is TRBD1 (6 bases). The CDR3 runs 13 residues. Trimming removed 4 bases at V and 4 bases at J, with 10 bases between. Germline V gives CDR1 SGHAT, CDR2 FQNNGV. The CDR3 spells CASSSLGGTEAFF. CDR3 nucleotides: TGTGCCAGCAGCTCCCTAGGGGGCACTGAAGCTTTCTTT.

This rearrangement joins TRBV11-2 to TRBJ2-7; 7 positions match TRBD2. J lost 5 bases, V lost 6 bases, and 19 bases had no gene match. This CDR3 comprises 17 residues. Germline CDR1 SGHAT, CDR2 FQNNGV. CDR3 region: CASSPYLFRGSLDEQYF. The DNA of the CDR3 is TGTGCCAGCAGTCCTTATCTTTTCCGCGGGAGTCTCGACGAGCAGTACTTC.

This clone was counted ten times or more. The chain links TRBV15 to TRBJ2-1, with D possibly matching TRBD2 (6 bases). The V gene's germline CDR1 is LNHNV and CDR2 YYDKDF (reference sequence). Trimming left V 1 base short and J 2 bases short, with 9 bases between. CDR3 length: 15 residues. CDR3 nucleotides: TGTGCCACCAGCAGAGGCGGGGAGACCTACAATGAGCAGTTCTTC. As protein: CATSRGGETYNEQFF.